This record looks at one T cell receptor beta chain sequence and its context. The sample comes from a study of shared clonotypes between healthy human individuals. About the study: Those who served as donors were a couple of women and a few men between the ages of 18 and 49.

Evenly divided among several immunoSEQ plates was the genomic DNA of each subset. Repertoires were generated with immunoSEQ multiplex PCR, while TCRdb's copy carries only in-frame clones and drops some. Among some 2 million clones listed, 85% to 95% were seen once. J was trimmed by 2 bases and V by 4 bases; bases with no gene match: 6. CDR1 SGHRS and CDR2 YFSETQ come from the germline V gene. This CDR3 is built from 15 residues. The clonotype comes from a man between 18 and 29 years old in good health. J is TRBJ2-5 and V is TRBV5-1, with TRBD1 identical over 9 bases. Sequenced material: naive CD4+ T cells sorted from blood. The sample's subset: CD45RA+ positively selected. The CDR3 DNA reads TGCGCCAGCAGCGGCCGGGACAGGGAACAAGAGACCCAGTACTTC. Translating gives CASSGRDREQETQYF. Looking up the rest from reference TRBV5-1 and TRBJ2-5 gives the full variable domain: KAGVTQTPRYLIKTRGQQVTLSCSPISGHRSVSWYQQTPGQGLQFLFEYFSETQRNKGNFPGRFSGRQFSNSRSEMNVSTLELGDSALYLCASSGRDREQETQYFGPGTRLLVL.